Reported below is one T cell receptor beta chain. Its antigen is unidentified. The data derive from a study of cytomegalovirus exposure and HLA in healthy donors. The study, taken as a whole, reports: First-cohort TCR clusters tended to co-occur in the 90 to 150 validation repertoires, a later analysis found. Listed as cytomegalovirus-associated were 150 or so TCR beta chains. Per published reports, the classifier diagnosed cytomegalovirus status with high specificity and sensitivity.

Profiling relied on immunoSEQ multiplex PCR, and the TCRdb table lists in-frame clones only, not all of them. The sample shows some 250,000 clones, 85% to 90% of them seen only once. The CDR3 extends over 15 amino acids. Sequenced: PBMCs. This sequence joins TRBV21-1 and TRBJ2-1; TRBD1 reflects the table's D call only, with no check against the DNA. TRBV21-1 has pseudogene status. The TCR originated in a woman younger than 35 in good health and CMV-seronegative. The CDR3 DNA follows: TGTGCCAGCAGGCCGGTAGCGAGGGGGTGGAATGAGCAGTTCTTC. It yields the protein CASRPVARGWNEQFF.